A single sample is the source of the 14 T cell receptor beta chains below, sequenced in a study of blood T cell repertoires in COVID-19. Sequenced by immunoSEQ multiplex PCR; TCRdb stores in-frame clones only, minus some. The sample consists of roughly 200,000 clones, approximately 83% of them appearing once. The sequencing sample was made of peripheral blood. The source of these receptors is a human donor with active or convalescent COVID-19. The donor label of this sample is uncertain.

The V call is TRBV19, the J call TRBJ1-6; D may be TRBD1 (5 bases). Germline lookup yields CDR1 LNHDA and CDR2 SQIVND (reference sequence). The CDR3 contains 17 residues. Trimming pared 3 bases from V and 7 bases from J, leaving 19 bases between. The CDR3, as DNA: TGTGCCAGTAGTATTCTTACCGGACAAGGGCCAAATTCACCCCTCCACTTT. Translation: CASSILTGQGPNSPLHF. The whole variable domain, remainder taken from reference TRBV19 and TRBJ1-6, is DGGITQSPKYLFRKEGQNVTLSCEQNLNHDAMYWYRQDPGQGLRLIYYSQIVNDFQKGDIAEGYSVSREKKESFPLTVTSAQKNPTAFYLCASSILTGQGPNSPLHFGNGTRLTVT.

CDR3 protein: CASREGLPGETQYF. The CDR3 coding sequence is TGTGCCAGCAGAGAGGGACTACCTGGGGAGACCCAGTACTTC. The V call is TRBV7-2, the J call TRBJ2-5; 7 bases match TRBD2. Germline CDR1 SGHTA, CDR2 FQGNSA. The V segment lost 6 bases and the J segment 5 bases; nucleotides outside the gene matches: 9. There are 14 residues in the CDR3. Filled out from reference TRBV7-2 and TRBJ2-5, the complete variable domain reads GAGVSQSPSNKVTEKGKDVELRCDPISGHTALYWYRQSLGQGLEFLIYFQGNSAPDKSGLPSDRFSAERTGGSVSTLTIQRTQQEDSAVYLCASREGLPGETQYFGPGTRLLVL.

The CDR3 DNA sequence: TGTGCCAGTAGTACACAACAGGAGAACACTGAAGCTTTCTTT. Translating it yields CASSTQQENTEAFF. The genes are TRBV19 and TRBJ1-1, with D perhaps TRBD1 (5 bases). Per the germline V gene, CDR1 is LNHDA and CDR2 is SQIVND (reference sequence). The V and J ends lost 4 bases and 1 base respectively, with 10 bases between them. The CDR3 has 14 residues.

This chain links TRBV12-5 with TRBJ2-1; 12 nucleotides match TRBD2. CDR3 length equals 20 residues. V dropped 1 base and J dropped 0; count of bases not matched to a gene: 10. CDR1 and CDR2 from the germline V gene are LGHNT and FRNRAP. The CDR3 sequence is CASGLGLILAGGSSYNEQFF. Here the CDR3 DNA reads TGTGCTAGTGGTTTGGGGCTGATACTAGCGGGGGGTAGCTCCTACAATGAGCAGTTCTTC.

This chain links TRBV5-1 with TRBJ2-7; 7 bases are shared with TRBD1. The V and J ends lost 1 base and 5 bases, in that order; junction bases with no gene match: 6. CDR3 length: 14 amino acids. Germline CDR1 SGHRS, CDR2 YFSETQ. CDR3 amino acids: CASSLPLTGNEQYF. The CDR3 DNA reads TGCGCCAGCAGCTTGCCCCTGACAGGGAACGAGCAGTACTTC.

V gene TRBV18 combines with J gene TRBJ1-1; possibly TRBD1 for D (6 bases). The germline V and J ends were trimmed by 2 bases and 1 base, with 11 bases remaining between them. The CDR3 runs to 15 residues. The V gene's germline CDR1 is KGHSH and CDR2 LQKENI. This CDR3 reads CASSPNWGQNTEAFF. In nucleotides, the CDR3 is TGTGCCAGCTCACCAAATTGGGGACAGAACACTGAAGCTTTCTTT.

This clone was counted a single time. This chain's CDR3 is CASTLEVLDTEAFF. For the CDR3, the DNA is TGTGCCAGCACCCTAGAAGTTTTGGACACTGAAGCTTTCTTT. This chain joins TRBV7-6 and TRBJ1-1, with D uncertain. Germline V gene lookup returns CDR1 SGHVS and CDR2 FNYEAQ. Trimming removed 7 bases from V and 3 bases from J, with 15 bases in between. There are 14 residues in the CDR3.

V is TRBV4-2 and J is TRBJ2-7; 8 bases map to TRBD1. The CDR3 is made up of 14 amino acids. The V and J ends lost 6 bases and 4 bases, in that order; junction bases with no gene match: 8. The germline gives CDR1 LGHNA, CDR2 YNFKEQ. CDR3 amino acids: CASREGTGVYEQYF. Here the CDR3 DNA reads TGTGCCAGCAGAGAAGGGACAGGAGTATACGAGCAGTACTTC.

The J gene is TRBJ1-1, the V gene TRBV11-2; 7 nucleotides match TRBD1. Germline V gene sequence: CDR1 SGHAT, CDR2 FQNNGV. This CDR3 spans 15 amino acids. The V and J ends lost 2 bases and 0 bases, in that order; junction bases with no gene match: 3. The CDR3 spells CASSLSGTVNTEAFF. The CDR3, as DNA: TGTGCCAGCAGCTTATCCGGGACAGTGAACACTGAAGCTTTCTTT.

The chain links TRBV5-1 to TRBJ2-3, with TRBD2 matching 8 bases. The germline CDR1 and CDR2 sequences are SGHRS and YFSETQ. CDR3 length: 13 residues. The J segment lost 2 bases and the V segment lost 7 bases, leaving 3 bases of the junction unmatched. The CDR3 nucleotides are TGCGCCAGCCGGCGGGAGGCCACAGATACGCAGTATTTT. Its translation is CASRREATDTQYF. The variable domain in full, with the rest retrieved from reference TRBV5-1 and TRBJ2-3, is KAGVTQTPRYLIKTRGQQVTLSCSPISGHRSVSWYQQTPGQGLQFLFEYFSETQRNKGNFPGRFSGRQFSNSRSEMNVSTLELGDSALYLCASRREATDTQYFGPGTRLTVL.

The genes are TRBV2 and TRBJ1-6; 8 positions agree with TRBD1. Germline values: CDR1 SNHLY, CDR2 FYNNEI. J was trimmed by 0 bases and V by 4 bases; bases with no gene match: 11. CDR3 size: 19 residues. The CDR3 loop is CASSGAQGVFSSYNSPLHF. CDR3 coding DNA: TGTGCCAGCAGTGGAGCACAGGGGGTATTTAGCTCCTATAATTCACCCCTCCACTTT.

The gene calls are TRBV18 and TRBJ1-2; D is perhaps TRBD1 (6 bases). This CDR3 has 15 amino acids. Germline CDR1 is KGHSH and CDR2 is LQKENI. Trimming cost V 2 bases and J 0 bases, with 10 bases left between them. The CDR3 loop reads CASSPSTGSNYGYTF. The DNA of the CDR3 is TGTGCCAGCTCACCATCAACAGGGTCTAACTATGGCTACACCTTC.

The chain is built from TRBV7-6 and TRBJ1-3, with 7 bases identical to TRBD1. This CDR3 contains 15 residues. Germline lookup yields CDR1 SGHVS and CDR2 FNYEAQ. The trim removed 6 bases at V and 4 bases at J, leaving 9 bases unmatched. This CDR3 reads CASSSTGARGNTIYF. The CDR3 DNA follows: TGTGCCAGCAGTTCTACAGGGGCGAGAGGAAACACCATATATTTT.

The chain employs TRBV27 and TRBJ2-1, with a tentative D call TRBD2 (6 bases). V shed 5 bases and J shed 3 bases, with 20 bases lying between them. The CDR3 sequence is 17 residues long. In germline, CDR1 is MNHEY, CDR2 SMNVEV (reference sequence). The CDR3 region is CASSPSPFSGYYNEQFF. CDR3 nucleotides: TGTGCCAGCAGTCCCTCACCCTTCAGCGGGTACTACAATGAGCAGTTCTTC.